A selection of T cell receptor beta chains follows, all from one sample in a study of CD8 T cells in ankylosing spondylitis. Using its own MiXCR run on the 5' RACE reads, TCRdb lists one record per CDR3 protein. The sample lists about 240,000 distinct CDR3 sequences, 20% to 30% seen once, with approximately 0.61% in the top ten. The source material was blood, either unsorted or a sorted T cell fraction (not recorded which). All receptors derive from a male donor with ankylosing spondylitis or in good health (not recorded which). Each CDR3 is given with its conserved first and last residue. D genes are given only for firm matches. Expanded clones get a size class; other rows say once, few or many, or leave the size out.

size: many
D: TRBD1
J: TRBJ1-5
V: TRBV24-1
DNA: TGTGCCACCAGCAGGGGGAGTCAGCCCCAGCATTTT
CDR3: CATSRGSQPQHF

size: few
D: TRBD1
J: TRBJ1-1
V: TRBV29-1
DNA: TGCAGCGTTGAGACAGGGAGGAACACTGAAGCTTTCTTT
CDR3: CSVETGRNTEAFF

size: NA
D: TRBD1
J: TRBJ2-5
V: TRBV12-3/TRBV12-4
DNA: TGTGCCAGCAGTAACCGGGACAGGGTTGAGACCCAGTACTTC
CDR3: CASSNRDRVETQYF

size: NA
D: NA
J: TRBJ2-2
V: TRBV10-3
DNA: TGTGCCATCGGTCGGCAGGGTCGAACCGGGGAGCTGTTTTTT
CDR3: CAIGRQGRTGELFF

size: NA
D: NA
J: TRBJ2-1
V: TRBV24-1
DNA: TGTGCCACCAGTGATGCGGCGTACAATTTGGAGGGGATTGCCTACAATGAGCAGTTCTTC
CDR3: CATSDAAYNLEGIAYNEQFF

size: NA
D: TRBD2
J: TRBJ2-3
V: TRBV12-3/TRBV12-4
DNA: TGTGCCAGCAGGCGGGAGAGGTGGGGCACAGATACGCAGTATTTT
CDR3: CASRRERWGTDTQYF

size: few
D: TRBD2
J: TRBJ2-1
V: TRBV20-1
DNA: TGCAGTGCCCACACGGGGGGAGGTGAGCAGTTCTTC
CDR3: CSAHTGGGEQFF

size: NA
D: NA
J: TRBJ2-3
V: TRBV10-3
DNA: TGTGCCATCTCTCCGGACACGGCAGATACGCAGTATTTT
CDR3: CAISPDTADTQYF

size: many
D: TRBD1
J: TRBJ2-5
V: TRBV20-1
DNA: TGCAGTGCGGCAATTACAGGGGAAGAGACCCAGTACTTC
CDR3: CSAAITGEETQYF

size: NA
D: NA
J: TRBJ2-3
V: TRBV6-1
DNA: TGTGCCAGCAGTGAACGAGCTTATAGCACAGATACGCAGTATTTT
CDR3: CASSERAYSTDTQYF

size: NA
D: NA
J: TRBJ2-1
V: TRBV12-3/TRBV12-4
DNA: TGTGCCAGCAGTATAGGTCTTGGGCAGTTCTTC
CDR3: CASSIGLGQFF

size: few
D: NA
J: TRBJ1-1
V: TRBV2
DNA: TGTGCCAGCAGTAATCCGGCCCGGAACACTGAAGCTTTCTTT
CDR3: CASSNPARNTEAFF

size: many
D: NA
J: TRBJ2-1
V: TRBV2
DNA: TGTGCCAGCAGCCCCAGAGGGGACAATGAGCAGTTCTTC
CDR3: CASSPRGDNEQFF

size: many
D: NA
J: TRBJ2-1
V: TRBV5-1
DNA: TGCGCCAGCAGCTTGGAGGATTATGAGCAGTTCTTC
CDR3: CASSLEDYEQFF

size: NA
D: NA
J: TRBJ2-2
V: TRBV7-2
DNA: TGTGCCAGCAGCCTAGACGCCGTCACCGGGGAGCTGTTTTTT
CDR3: CASSLDAVTGELFF

size: many
D: NA
J: TRBJ2-3
V: TRBV27
DNA: TGTGCCAGCAAGAGGGTAGACACAGATACGCAGTATTTT
CDR3: CASKRVDTDTQYF

size: many
D: TRBD1
J: TRBJ2-5
V: TRBV6-1
DNA: TGTGCCAGCAGACCCTACAGGGGGGCAGAGACCCAGTACTTC
CDR3: CASRPYRGAETQYF

size: few
D: TRBD2
J: TRBJ2-5
V: TRBV29-1
DNA: TGCAGCGCAAATGGGGGAGGGGAGACCCAGTACTTC
CDR3: CSANGGGETQYF

size: many
D: TRBD2
J: TRBJ2-1
V: TRBV20-1
DNA: TGCAGTGCTAGCGGAAGTGGGAGGGCGCACAATGAGCAGTTCTTC
CDR3: CSASGSGRAHNEQFF

size: NA
D: NA
J: TRBJ2-1
V: TRBV9
DNA: TGTGCCAGCAGCCCCCAGGGGGTAGCGGGGATTGAGCAGTTCTTC
CDR3: CASSPQGVAGIEQFF

size: NA
D: NA
J: TRBJ2-3
V: TRBV7-3
DNA: TGTGCCAGCAGCTCCCGCGTGGGTACGCAGTATTTT
CDR3: CASSSRVGTQYF

size: many
D: NA
J: TRBJ2-7
V: TRBV20-1
DNA: TGCGCCCAGGGTGACCCTTACGAGCAGTACTTC
CDR3: CAQGDPYEQYF

size: many
D: NA
J: TRBJ1-3
V: TRBV10-3
DNA: TGTGCCATCAGTGACCCCGGGGGGAACACCATATATTTT
CDR3: CAISDPGGNTIYF

size: few
D: TRBD1
J: TRBJ2-1
V: TRBV2
DNA: TGTGCCAGCAACAGGGGGCCGGGTGAGCAGTTCTTC
CDR3: CASNRGPGEQFF

size: once
D: TRBD1
J: TRBJ2-5
V: TRBV5-6
DNA: TGTGCCAGCAGCGGGGGGACAGGGTCGGCCGCAGAGACCCAGTACTTC
CDR3: CASSGGTGSAAETQYF

size: many
D: NA
J: TRBJ2-7
V: TRBV29-1
DNA: TGCAGCGTCAAACCGGGACATCTCTCCGAGCAGTACTTC
CDR3: CSVKPGHLSEQYF

size: many
D: TRBD2
J: TRBJ2-3
V: TRBV6-1
DNA: TGTGCCAGCAGTGAAGGCCTAGCGGGCGGCAATACGCAGTATTTT
CDR3: CASSEGLAGGNTQYF

size: many
D: NA
J: TRBJ1-4
V: TRBV7-9
DNA: TGTGCCAGCAGCCTAGGCAGGGGTAATGAAAAACTGTTTTTT
CDR3: CASSLGRGNEKLFF

size: many
D: TRBD2
J: TRBJ2-5
V: TRBV29-1
DNA: TGCAGCGTTCGCGCTGGCGGGGGACCTGGAGAGACCCAGTACTTC
CDR3: CSVRAGGGPGETQYF

size: NA
D: NA
J: TRBJ2-7
V: TRBV7-9
DNA: TGTGCCAGCAGCGCCACACAAGGATACGAGCAGTACTTC
CDR3: CASSATQGYEQYF

size: few
D: NA
J: TRBJ2-7
V: TRBV7-6
DNA: TGTGCCAGCAGCTTAGCGCCTGGGGTGGGGGGCGAGCAGTACTTC
CDR3: CASSLAPGVGGEQYF

size: few
D: TRBD2
J: TRBJ2-5
V: TRBV5-1
DNA: TGCGCCAGCAGGACTAGCGGGGGCTGGGAGACCCAGTACTTC
CDR3: CASRTSGGWETQYF

size: many
D: NA
J: TRBJ1-1
V: TRBV12-3/TRBV12-4
DNA: TGTGCCAGCAGTTTAGCGTGGGTGGGTGAAGCTTTCTTT
CDR3: CASSLAWVGEAFF

size: few
D: NA
J: TRBJ1-5
V: TRBV20-1
DNA: TGCAGTGCTAGAGATTGGAGCAGGGCTTTCAATCAGCCCCAGCATTTT
CDR3: CSARDWSRAFNQPQHF

size: NA
D: TRBD2
J: TRBJ2-3
V: TRBV20-1
DNA: TGCAGTGCTAGTTCGGGGGGGGGCACAGATACGCAGTATTTT
CDR3: CSASSGGGTDTQYF

size: NA
D: TRBD1
J: TRBJ2-1
V: TRBV10-1
DNA: TGCGCCAGCAGAAGGACAGGGGGCGATGAGCAGTTCTTC
CDR3: CASRRTGGDEQFF

size: NA
D: TRBD1
J: TRBJ2-2
V: TRBV10-3
DNA: TGTGCCATCAGGACGCAGGGGGCTCAGGAGCTGTTTTTT
CDR3: CAIRTQGAQELFF

size: few
D: NA
J: TRBJ1-6
V: TRBV6-1
DNA: TGTGCCAGCACCCGTGGACAGTATAATTCACCCCTCCACTTT
CDR3: CASTRGQYNSPLHF

size: many
D: TRBD1
J: TRBJ1-4
V: TRBV29-1
DNA: TGCAGCGTTGGGGACAGGACAAATGAAAAACTGTTTTTT
CDR3: CSVGDRTNEKLFF

size: few
D: NA
J: TRBJ2-5
V: TRBV18
DNA: TGTGCCAGCTCACCCCGTGTCGGTCGGACGGGCGAGACCCAGTACTTC
CDR3: CASSPRVGRTGETQYF

size: many
D: NA
J: TRBJ2-3
V: TRBV11-2
DNA: TGTGCCAGCAGCTTAGAAGGCGCTAGTCGCGATACGCAGTATTTT
CDR3: CASSLEGASRDTQYF

size: many
D: NA
J: TRBJ1-1
V: TRBV29-1
DNA: TGCAGCGTTGAAGATGCGGGTACTGAAGCTTTCTTT
CDR3: CSVEDAGTEAFF

size: NA
D: NA
J: TRBJ1-3
V: TRBV20-1
DNA: TGCAGTGCTAGAGATGCTTCAGGGTCTGGAAACACCATATATTTT
CDR3: CSARDASGSGNTIYF

size: few
D: TRBD2
J: TRBJ2-7
V: TRBV12-3/TRBV12-4
DNA: TGTGCCAGCAGTCCCGGGGGAGCGGGGACGTCCTACGAGCAGTACTTC
CDR3: CASSPGGAGTSYEQYF

size: many
D: TRBD2
J: TRBJ2-2
V: TRBV7-8
DNA: TGTGCCAGCAGCTTGAGGACTAGCGGGGGGGCCGGTGTCACCGGGGAGCTGTTTTTT
CDR3: CASSLRTSGGAGVTGELFF

size: NA
D: NA
J: TRBJ2-7
V: TRBV2
DNA: TGTGCCAGCAGTGAATTCAGAGAATACGAGCAGTACTTC
CDR3: CASSEFREYEQYF

size: many
D: TRBD1
J: TRBJ2-3
V: TRBV10-3
DNA: TGTGCCATCAGCGATGACAGGGGAGTCACAGATACGCAGTATTTT
CDR3: CAISDDRGVTDTQYF

size: many
D: NA
J: TRBJ2-7
V: TRBV7-8
DNA: TGTGCCAGCAGCTCTTCCCGTATAACCTTCTCCTACGAGCAGTACTTC
CDR3: CASSSSRITFSYEQYF

size: NA
D: TRBD1
J: TRBJ2-2
V: TRBV20-1
DNA: TGCAGTGCTAGCCTCCGGGACAGGGGGCGGGAGGAGCTGTTTTTT
CDR3: CSASLRDRGREELFF

size: few
D: TRBD1
J: TRBJ2-7
V: TRBV10-2
DNA: TGCGCCACCGGATCGGGACAGAACTACGAGCAGTACTTC
CDR3: CATGSGQNYEQYF

size: many
D: NA
J: TRBJ2-1
V: TRBV12-3/TRBV12-4
DNA: TGTGCCAGCAGCCCCTTTGCGGGGAAGGCCAATGAGCAGTTCTTC
CDR3: CASSPFAGKANEQFF